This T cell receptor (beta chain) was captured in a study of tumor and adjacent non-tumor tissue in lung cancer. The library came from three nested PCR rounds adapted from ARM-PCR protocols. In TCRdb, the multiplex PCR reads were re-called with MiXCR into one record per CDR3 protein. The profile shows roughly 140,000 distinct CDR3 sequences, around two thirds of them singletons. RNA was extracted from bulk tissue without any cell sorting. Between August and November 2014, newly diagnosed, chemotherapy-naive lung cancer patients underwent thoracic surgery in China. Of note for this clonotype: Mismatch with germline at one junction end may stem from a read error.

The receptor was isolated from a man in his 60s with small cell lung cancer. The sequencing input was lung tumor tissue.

DNA of the CDR3: TGTGCCACCAGCTGGTCGGGGGAATATACTGAAGCTTTCTTT. Translating it yields CATSWSGEYTEAFF. The chain links TRBV11-3 to TRBJ1-1, with D tentatively TRBD1 (5 bases). This CDR3 has 14 residues. CDR1 SGHNT and CDR2 YENEEA come from the germline V gene.